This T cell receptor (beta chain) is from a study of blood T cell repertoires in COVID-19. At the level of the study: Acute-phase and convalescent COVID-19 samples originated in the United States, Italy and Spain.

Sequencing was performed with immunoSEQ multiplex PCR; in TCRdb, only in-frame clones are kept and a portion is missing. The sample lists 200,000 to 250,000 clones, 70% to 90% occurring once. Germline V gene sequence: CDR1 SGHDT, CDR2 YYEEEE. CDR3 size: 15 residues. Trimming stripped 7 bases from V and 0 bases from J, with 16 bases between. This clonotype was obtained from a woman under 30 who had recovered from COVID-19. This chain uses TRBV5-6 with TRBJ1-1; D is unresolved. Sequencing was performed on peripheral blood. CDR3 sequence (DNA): TGTGCCAGCCGCTCGAGGCGGATTATGAACACTGAAGCTTTCTTT. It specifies CASRSRRIMNTEAFF.